The text below deals with one TCR beta chain. There are 15 residues in the CDR3. The V gene end was trimmed by 5 bases and the J gene end by 2 bases; junction bases not matched to a gene: 7. Germline CDR1 LGHDT, CDR2 YNNKEL (reference sequence). The record originates from a study of blood T cell repertoires in COVID-19. Study overall: Spain, Italy and the United States supplied samples that represented acute and convalescent COVID-19. T cells, B-cell-depleted T cells, or PBMCs provided the cDNA or gDNA that served as material.

Original handling: Using reference gene primer amplification, nucleated cell counts were estimated. Profiled with immunoSEQ multiplex PCR; TCRdb holds only in-frame clones, not every one. The V and J calls and clone size come from that table; D and trimming were worked out from the DNA. This table has 230,000 or so clones, about 85% appearing once. The specimen sequenced was peripheral blood. This receptor was taken from a man aged 25-45 years with active or convalescent COVID-19. V gene TRBV3-1 (or the pseudogene TRBV3-2) combines with J gene TRBJ2-7; TRBD1 matches at 9 bases. This CDR3 is CASSDRDRVPYEQYF. In nucleotides, the CDR3 is TGTGCCAGCAGCGACCGGGACAGGGTCCCCTACGAGCAGTACTTC.